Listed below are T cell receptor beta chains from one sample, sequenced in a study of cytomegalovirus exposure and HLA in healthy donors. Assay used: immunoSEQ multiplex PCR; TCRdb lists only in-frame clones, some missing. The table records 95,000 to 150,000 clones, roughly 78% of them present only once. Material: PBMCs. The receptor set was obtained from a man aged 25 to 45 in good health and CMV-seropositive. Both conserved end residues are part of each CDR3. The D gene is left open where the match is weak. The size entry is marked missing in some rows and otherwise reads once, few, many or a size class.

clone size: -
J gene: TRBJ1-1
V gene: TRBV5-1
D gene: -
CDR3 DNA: TGCGCCAGCAGCTTTAACGGTATGAACACTGAAGCTTTCTTT
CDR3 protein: CASSFNGMNTEAFF

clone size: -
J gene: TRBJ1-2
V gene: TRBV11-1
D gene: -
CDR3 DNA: TGTGCCAGCAGGCCTACAGGGTCCGGCTATGGCTACACCTTC
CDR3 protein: CASRPTGSGYGYTF

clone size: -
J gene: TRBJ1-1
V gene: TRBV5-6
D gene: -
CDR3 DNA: TGTGCCAGCAGCTTGGGAGGGGGTTTTGACACTGAAGCTTTCTTT
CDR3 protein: CASSLGGGFDTEAFF

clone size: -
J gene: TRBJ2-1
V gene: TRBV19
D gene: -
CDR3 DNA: TGTGCCAGTACCCCCGCCGGACAGTTCCATGAGCAGTTCTTC
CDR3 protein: CASTPAGQFHEQFF

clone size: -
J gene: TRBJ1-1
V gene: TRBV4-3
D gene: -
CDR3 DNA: TGCGCCAGCAGCCAGTCCAGGGCGAACACTGAAGCTTTCTTT
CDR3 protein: CASSQSRANTEAFF

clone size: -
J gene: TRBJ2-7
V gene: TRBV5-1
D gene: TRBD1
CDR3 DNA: TGCGCCAGCAGCTGGGACAGGGGGTTTTCGGGGTCCGAGCAGTACTTC
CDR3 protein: CASSWDRGFSGSEQYF

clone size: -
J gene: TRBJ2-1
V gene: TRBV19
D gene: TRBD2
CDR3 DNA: TGTGCCAGTAGTATACTCGGGGGGTCTGGGGATGAGCAGTTCTTC
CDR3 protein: CASSILGGSGDEQFF

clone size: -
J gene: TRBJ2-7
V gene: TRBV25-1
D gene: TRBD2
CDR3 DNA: TGTGCCAGCAGTGATCCCAGGGGGACTAGCGGTGCCTACGAGCAGTACTTC
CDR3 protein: CASSDPRGTSGAYEQYF

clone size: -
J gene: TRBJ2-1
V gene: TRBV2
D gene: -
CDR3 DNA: TGTGCCAGCAGCGGCTACAATGAGCAGTTCTTC
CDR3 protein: CASSGYNEQFF

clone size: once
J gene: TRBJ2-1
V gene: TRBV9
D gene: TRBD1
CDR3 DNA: TGTGCCAGCAGCCCCCCAGGGGGCCTTAGGGATGAGCAGTTCTTC
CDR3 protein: CASSPPGGLRDEQFF

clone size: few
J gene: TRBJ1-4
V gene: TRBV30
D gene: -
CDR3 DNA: TGTGCCTGGAGTGTAAAGTGGGGAGGTGAAAAACTGTTTTTT
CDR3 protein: CAWSVKWGGEKLFF

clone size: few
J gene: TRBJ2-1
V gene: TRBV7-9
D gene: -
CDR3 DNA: TGTGCCAGCAGCTCCAAAAGGGGGGAGCAGTTCTTC
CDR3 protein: CASSSKRGEQFF

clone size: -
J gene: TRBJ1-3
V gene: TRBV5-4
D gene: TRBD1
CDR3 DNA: TGTGCCAGCAGCTTGGACGGAGGGGGCGGTGGAAACACCATATATTTT
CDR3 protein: CASSLDGGGGGNTIYF

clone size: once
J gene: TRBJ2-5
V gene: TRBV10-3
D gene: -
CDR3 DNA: TGTGCCACCCTAGAAGGGGCTGGGGGCGAAGAGACCCAGTACTTC
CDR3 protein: CATLEGAGGEETQYF

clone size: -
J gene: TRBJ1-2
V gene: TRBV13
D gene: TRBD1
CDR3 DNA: TGTGCCAGCAGCCCTGCCCAGGACAGGGATAACTATGGCTACACCTTC
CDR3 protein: CASSPAQDRDNYGYTF

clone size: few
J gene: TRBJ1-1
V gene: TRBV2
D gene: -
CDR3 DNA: TGTGCCAGCAGTCCTGACAGTGGGGCTTTCTTT
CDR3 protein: CASSPDSGAFF

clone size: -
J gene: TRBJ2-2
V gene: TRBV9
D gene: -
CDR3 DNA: TGTGCCAGCGGCGTAGTTCGGGGCACCGGGGAGCTGTTTTTT
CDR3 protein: CASGVVRGTGELFF

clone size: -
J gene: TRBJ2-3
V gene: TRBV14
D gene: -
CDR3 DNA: TGTGCCAGCAGCCAAGCGGGAAGCACAGATACGCAGTATTTT
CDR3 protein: CASSQAGSTDTQYF

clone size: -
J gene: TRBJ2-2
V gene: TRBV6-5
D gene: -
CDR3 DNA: TGTGCCAGCAGTTACTTGGCCACCGGGGAGCTGTTTTTT
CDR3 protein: CASSYLATGELFF

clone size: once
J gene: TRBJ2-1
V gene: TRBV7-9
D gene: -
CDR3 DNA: TGTGCCAGCAGCCGCGGACAGTTTAATGAGCAGTTCTTC
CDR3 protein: CASSRGQFNEQFF

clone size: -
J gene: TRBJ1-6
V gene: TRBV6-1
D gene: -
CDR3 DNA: TGTGCCAGCTGGATGAGGGGGTCCTATAATTCACCCCTCCACTTT
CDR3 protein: CASWMRGSYNSPLHF

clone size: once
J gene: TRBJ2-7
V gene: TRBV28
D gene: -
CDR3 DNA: TGTGCCAGCAGTGATCTTGGACGGAGGTACGAGCAGTACTTC
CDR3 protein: CASSDLGRRYEQYF

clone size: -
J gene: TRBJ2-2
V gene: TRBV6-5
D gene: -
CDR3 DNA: TGTGCCAGCAGCCGAAACGGGGGTAACGGGGAGCTGTTTTTT
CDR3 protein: CASSRNGGNGELFF

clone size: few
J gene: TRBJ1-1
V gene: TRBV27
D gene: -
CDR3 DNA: TGTGCCAGCCGAGGCGACGTTAACACTGAAGCTTTCTTT
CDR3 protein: CASRGDVNTEAFF

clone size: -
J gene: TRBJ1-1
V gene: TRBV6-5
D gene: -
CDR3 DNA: TGTGCCAGCAGTTACCCGGGACAGAACACTGAAGCTTTCTTT
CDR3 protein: CASSYPGQNTEAFF

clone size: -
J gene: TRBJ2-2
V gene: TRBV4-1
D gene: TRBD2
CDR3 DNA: TGCGCCAGCAGCCACCCTCGACGAGCGGGAGGGGTGAACACCGGGGAGCTGTTTTTT
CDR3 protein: CASSHPRRAGGVNTGELFF

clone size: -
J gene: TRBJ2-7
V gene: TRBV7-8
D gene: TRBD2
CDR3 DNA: TGTGCCAGCAGTTCACGGACGACTAGCGGGAGTTACGAGCAGTACTTC
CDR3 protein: CASSSRTTSGSYEQYF

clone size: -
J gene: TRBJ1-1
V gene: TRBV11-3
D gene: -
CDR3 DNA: TGTGCCAGCAGCTTAGGGGCGAACACTGAAGCTTTCTTT
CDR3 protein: CASSLGANTEAFF

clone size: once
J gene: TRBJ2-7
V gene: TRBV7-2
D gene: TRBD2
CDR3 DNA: TGTGCCAGCAGTTTGACAGTCCTAGCGGGTAGAACCTCCTACGAGCAGTACTTC
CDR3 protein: CASSLTVLAGRTSYEQYF

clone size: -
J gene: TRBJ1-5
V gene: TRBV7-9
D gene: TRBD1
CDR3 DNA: TGTGCCAGCAGCTCCTCAGGGGGTTCCCAGCCCCAGCATTTT
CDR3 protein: CASSSSGGSQPQHF

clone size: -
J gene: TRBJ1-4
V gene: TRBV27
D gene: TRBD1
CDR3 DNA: TGTGCCAGCAGTAACAGGGGGCCACGGGAAAAACTGTTTTTT
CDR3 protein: CASSNRGPREKLFF

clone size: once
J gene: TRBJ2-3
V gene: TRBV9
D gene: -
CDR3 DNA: TGTGCCAGCAGTTGGACGGGGGGCGCGACAGATACGCAGTATTTT
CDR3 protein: CASSWTGGATDTQYF

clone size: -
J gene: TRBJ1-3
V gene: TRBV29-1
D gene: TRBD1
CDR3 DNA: TGCAGCGCCGGGACAGCAAACTCTGGAAACACCATATATTTT
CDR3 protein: CSAGTANSGNTIYF

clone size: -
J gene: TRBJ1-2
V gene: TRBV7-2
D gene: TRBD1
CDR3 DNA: TGTGCCACCGCAGGGGGCGATGGCTACACCTTC
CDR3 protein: CATAGGDGYTF

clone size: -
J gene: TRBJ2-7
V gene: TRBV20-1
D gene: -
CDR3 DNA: TGCAGTGCTAGTCAAGGGGGCGAGCAGTACTTC
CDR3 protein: CSASQGGEQYF

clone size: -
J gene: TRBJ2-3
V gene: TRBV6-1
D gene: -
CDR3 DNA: TGTGCCAGCAGTGGAGGTCGGGAGTGGGGTACAGATACGCAGTATTTT
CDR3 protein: CASSGGREWGTDTQYF